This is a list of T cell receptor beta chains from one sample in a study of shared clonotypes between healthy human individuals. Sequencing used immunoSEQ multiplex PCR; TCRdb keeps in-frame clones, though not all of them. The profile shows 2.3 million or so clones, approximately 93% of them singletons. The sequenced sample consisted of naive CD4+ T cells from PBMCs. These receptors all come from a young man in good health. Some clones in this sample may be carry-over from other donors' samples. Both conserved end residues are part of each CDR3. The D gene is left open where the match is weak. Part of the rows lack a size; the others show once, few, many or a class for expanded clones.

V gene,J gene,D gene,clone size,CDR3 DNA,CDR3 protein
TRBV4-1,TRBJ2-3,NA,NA,TGCGCCAGCAGCCAGGGGACCGCTGTTCATACGCAGTATTTT,CASSQGTAVHTQYF
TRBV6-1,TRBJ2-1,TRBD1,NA,TGTGCCAGCAGTGTTACTTGGGACAGAGGAAACTATTACTCCTACAATGAGCAGTTCTTC,CASSVTWDRGNYYSYNEQFF
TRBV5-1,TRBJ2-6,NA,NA,TGCGCCAGCAGCTCTACAGGGTCTGGGGCCAACGTCCTGACTTTC,CASSSTGSGANVLTF
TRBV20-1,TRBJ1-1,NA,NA,TGCAGTGCCCGGGAAGGTCCCGCGGCTTTCTTT,CSAREGPAAFF
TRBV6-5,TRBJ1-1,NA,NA,TGTGCCAGCAGGAAAGAACCGACCGCTCCGGGGGCTTTCTTT,CASRKEPTAPGAFF
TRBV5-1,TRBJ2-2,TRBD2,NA,TGCGCCAGCAGCGCGGCTAGCGGGCAGAACACCGGGGAGCTGTTTTTT,CASSAASGQNTGELFF
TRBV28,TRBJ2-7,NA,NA,TGTGCCAGCGTGACCCCACGGGGGTACGAGCAGTACTTC,CASVTPRGYEQYF
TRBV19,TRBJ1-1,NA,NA,TGTGCCAGTAGTATTCTTGCGGGACGGAGATTGAACACTGAAGCTTTCTTT,CASSILAGRRLNTEAFF
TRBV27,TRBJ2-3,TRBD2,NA,TGTGCCAGCAGTTTATTACCCCCGGGACTAGATACAGATACGCAGTATTTT,CASSLLPPGLDTDTQYF
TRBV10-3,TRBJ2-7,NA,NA,TGTGCCATCAGTGAGTCCGGTAGGGGGAAGCCCTACGAGCAGTACTTC,CAISESGRGKPYEQYF
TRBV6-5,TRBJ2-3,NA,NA,TGTGCCTCCCGATGGGTGGATACGCAGTATTTT,CASRWVDTQYF
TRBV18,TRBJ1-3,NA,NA,TGTGCCAGCTCACCACCGGGACGGCTCTCTGGAAACACCATATATTTT,CASSPPGRLSGNTIYF
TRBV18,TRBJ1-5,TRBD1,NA,TGTGCCAGCTCACCTGGGGACAGGCAATATCAGCCCCAGCATTTT,CASSPGDRQYQPQHF
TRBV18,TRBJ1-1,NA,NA,TGTGCCAGCTTCTCCTCTGGTGGGCAACCTGAAGCTTTCTTT,CASFSSGGQPEAFF
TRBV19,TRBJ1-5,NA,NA,TGTGCCAGTAGAACCCTGGGGACCAGTAGCAATCAGCCCCAGCATTTT,CASRTLGTSSNQPQHF
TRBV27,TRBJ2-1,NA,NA,TGTGCCAGCAGTTTCGGGGAGGCCGACAATGAGCAGTTCTTC,CASSFGEADNEQFF
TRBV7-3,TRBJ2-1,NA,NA,TGTGCCAGCAGCGCAGGGGGTCAGGGAGGGCTGAAGCAGTTCTTC,CASSAGGQGGLKQFF
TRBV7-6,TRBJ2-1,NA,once,TGTGCCAGCAGCCATCGATTTGAGGGGACCCTCGATGAGCAGTTCTTC,CASSHRFEGTLDEQFF
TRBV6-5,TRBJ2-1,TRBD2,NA,TGTGCCAGCAGTTACGACCTAGCGGTGTACAATGAGCAGTTCTTC,CASSYDLAVYNEQFF
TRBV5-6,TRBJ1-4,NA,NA,TGTGCCAGCAGCCCTCAGACAGGAACTAATGAAAAACTGTTTTTT,CASSPQTGTNEKLFF
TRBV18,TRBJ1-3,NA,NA,TGTGCCACCTCGGGGGGACTCTCTGGAAACACCATATATTTT,CATSGGLSGNTIYF
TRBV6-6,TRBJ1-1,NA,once,TGTGCCAGCAGCCTTCATATGAACACTGAAGCTTTCTTT,CASSLHMNTEAFF
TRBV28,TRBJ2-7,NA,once,TGTGCCAGCAGTTTCGGGCGGGATTCGCGATCCTACGAGCAGTACTTC,CASSFGRDSRSYEQYF
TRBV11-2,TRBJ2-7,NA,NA,TGTGCCAGCAGCTCTTTTGGCGGGCAGTACTTC,CASSSFGGQYF
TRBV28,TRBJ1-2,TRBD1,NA,TGTGCCAGCAGTTTAGTCAGACAGGGCTTATATGGCTACACCTTC,CASSLVRQGLYGYTF
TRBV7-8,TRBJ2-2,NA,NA,TGTGCCAGCACCCACTATTTAGCAGCCGGGGAGCTGTTTTTT,CASTHYLAAGELFF
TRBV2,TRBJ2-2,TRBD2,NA,TGTGCCAGCAGCCCGGGACTAGCGGCCACCGGGGAGCTGTTTTTT,CASSPGLAATGELFF
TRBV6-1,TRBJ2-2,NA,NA,TGTGCCAGCAATCCGAGAACCGGGGAGCTGTTTTTT,CASNPRTGELFF
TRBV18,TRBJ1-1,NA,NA,TGTGCCAGCTCACCATCGGTTATAACGAACACTGAAGCTTTCTTT,CASSPSVITNTEAFF
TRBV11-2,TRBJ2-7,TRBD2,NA,TGTGCCAGCAGCTTAGATATAGCGGGACCATCCTACGAGCAGTACTTC,CASSLDIAGPSYEQYF
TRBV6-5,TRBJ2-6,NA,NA,TGTGCCAGCAGTTACTTAACAAAGGCCAACGTCCTGACTTTC,CASSYLTKANVLTF
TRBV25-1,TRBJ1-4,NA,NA,TGTGCCAGCAGTGAAACAGTTTATGCAACTAATGAAAAACTGTTTTTT,CASSETVYATNEKLFF
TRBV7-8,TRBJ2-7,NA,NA,TGTGCCAGCAGCCAAAGTGGCAACTCCTACGAGCAGTACTTC,CASSQSGNSYEQYF
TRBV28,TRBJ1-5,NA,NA,TGTGCCAGCAGTGTGAATCAGCCCCAGCATTTT,CASSVNQPQHF
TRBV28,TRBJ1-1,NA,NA,TGTGCCAGCAGCCAGGGCGGTTCAATGAACACTGAAGCTTTCTTT,CASSQGGSMNTEAFF
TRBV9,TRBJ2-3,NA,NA,TGTGCCAGCAGCGGGGGGGCAGTTAGCACAGATACGCAGTATTTT,CASSGGAVSTDTQYF
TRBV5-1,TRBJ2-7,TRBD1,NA,TGCGCCAGCAGCTTGTATGGGACAGGGGGAGACGAGCAGTACTTC,CASSLYGTGGDEQYF
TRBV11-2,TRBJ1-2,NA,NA,TGTGCCAGCGGACTGTTTACAGCAAGCTCGCTTTATGGCTACACCTTC,CASGLFTASSLYGYTF
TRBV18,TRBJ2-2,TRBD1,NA,TGTGCCAGCTCACCACGGGACAGGGGATCCGGGGAGCTGTTTTTT,CASSPRDRGSGELFF
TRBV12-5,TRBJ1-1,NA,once,TGTGCTAGTGGTTCCGCGCCGGGGGAGGGGACTGAAGCTTTCTTT,CASGSAPGEGTEAFF
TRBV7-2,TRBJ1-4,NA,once,TGTGCCAGCAGAATAAGTGCAACTAATGAAAAACTGTTTTTT,CASRISATNEKLFF
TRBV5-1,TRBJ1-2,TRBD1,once,TGCGCCAGCAGCCATTCCCCAGGGGGCGCGGATGGCTACACCTTC,CASSHSPGGADGYTF
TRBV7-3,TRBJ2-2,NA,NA,TGTGCCAGCAGCCTAACTGCCCGAAATAGGGACCTAGGGGCCGGGGAGCTGTTTTTT,CASSLTARNRDLGAGELFF
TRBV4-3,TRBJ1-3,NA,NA,TGCGCCAGCAGCCAAGAGGGGGGAAACACCATATATTTT,CASSQEGGNTIYF
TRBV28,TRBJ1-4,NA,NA,TGTGCCAGCAGTCCCCTAGCGGCCCGATCAACTAATGAAAAACTGTTTTTT,CASSPLAARSTNEKLFF
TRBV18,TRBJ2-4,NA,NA,TGTGCCAGCTCATCGAACCTAGCCAAAAACATTCAGTACTTC,CASSSNLAKNIQYF
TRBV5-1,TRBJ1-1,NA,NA,TGCGCCAGCAGCCAGGACATTCAGGTCACTGAAGCTTTCTTT,CASSQDIQVTEAFF
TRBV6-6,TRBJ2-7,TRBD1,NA,TGTGCCAGCAGCAACAGGGGACGAAACAACGAGCAGTACTTC,CASSNRGRNNEQYF
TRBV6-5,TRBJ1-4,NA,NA,TGTGCCAGCAGTTCTGGGAGGGGGGCCTATGAAAAACTGTTTTTT,CASSSGRGAYEKLFF
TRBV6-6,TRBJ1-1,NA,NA,TGTGCCAGCAGGGTTAGCTTTGAAGCTTTCTTT,CASRVSFEAFF
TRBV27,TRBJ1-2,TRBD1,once,TGTGCCAGCAGCAACAGGGGGAACTATGGCTACACCTTC,CASSNRGNYGYTF
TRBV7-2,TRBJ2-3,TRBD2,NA,TGTGCCAGCAGCCTGACTAGCGGGAGCATCACAGATACGCAGTATTTT,CASSLTSGSITDTQYF
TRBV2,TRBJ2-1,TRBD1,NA,TGTGCCAGCAGTGCCGGACAGGGACAATACAATGAGCAGTTCTTC,CASSAGQGQYNEQFF
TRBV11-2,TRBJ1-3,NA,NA,TGTGCCAGCAGCTCGATGTTTGTTGAGAACACCATATATTTT,CASSSMFVENTIYF